A selection of T cell receptor beta chains follows, all from one sample in a study of T cell clusters in autoimmune cytopenias. TCRdb reprocessed the multiplex PCR reads and keeps a single row for each CDR3 protein, giving no DNA. The sample holds some 11,000 distinct CDR3 sequences. This sample also belongs to another study, concerning T cell repertoires in aging, cancer and after chemotherapy.

The sequencing sample was made of peripheral blood. The receptor source for this set is a human donor in good health. Both conserved end residues are part of each CDR3. Clone size is shown for a subset of rows, as once, few, many or a class of expanded clone.

j_gene	abundance	v_gene	CDR3aa
TRBJ1-2	medium-sized	TRBV6-5	CASSYTATGEANYGYTF
TRBJ1-2	.	TRBV6-6	CASSFGERGGYTF
TRBJ1-6	.	TRBV28	CASSHALTGTGDSPLHF
TRBJ1-1	.	TRBV19	CASSITGGRPTEAFF
TRBJ2-7	.	TRBV28	CASSSGQGGYQYF
TRBJ2-1	.	TRBV20-1	CSAPLLAGDPNEQFF
TRBJ2-2	.	TRBV6-1	CASSYPSDHLNTGELFF
TRBJ2-7	.	TRBV12-3/TRBV12-4	CASSPGTGSLSYEQYF
TRBJ1-4	.	TRBV12-3/TRBV12-4	CASSRTGEREKLFF
TRBJ2-7	medium-sized	TRBV30	CAWNKGQGKLEQYF
TRBJ1-2	medium-sized	TRBV11-2	CASSLDPRGFGYTF
TRBJ1-2	.	TRBV5-5	CASSIGQGLGGYTF
TRBJ1-5	.	TRBV20-1	CSARSEGDRPQHF
TRBJ2-1	medium-sized	TRBV6-1	CASMLVHEQFF
TRBJ2-5	.	TRBV6-1	CASSEQWQDTQYF
TRBJ2-1	medium-sized	TRBV30	CAWSADYNEQFF
TRBJ2-1	.	TRBV12-3/TRBV12-4	CASSYTGSVYFDEQFF
TRBJ2-7	medium-sized	TRBV28	CASIDPSSYEQYF
TRBJ2-7	medium-sized	TRBV29-1	CSAVGSQSSYEQYF
TRBJ2-4	.	TRBV20-1	CSARDRLAGDIQYF